One T cell receptor (beta chain) is described in this entry. The source of the sample is a study of blood T cell repertoires in COVID-19. Study-wide background: Acute-phase and convalescent COVID-19 samples originated in the United States, Italy and Spain. The analysed material was cDNA or gDNA that came from T cells, B-cell-depleted T cells, or PBMCs.

Per the study methods: Amplifying reference gene primers gave estimates of nucleated cell counts. Assay used: immunoSEQ multiplex PCR; TCRdb lists only in-frame clones, some missing. That table is the source of V, J and clone size, and D and trimming were worked out from the DNA. The table includes over 130,000 clones, about 87% detected once. CDR3 length equals 18 residues. Germline-derived CDR1 and CDR2 are SGHVS and FQNEAQ. V was pared by 5 bases and J by 2 bases, with 15 bases of the junction left unmatched. The sample was peripheral blood. The receptor was isolated from a woman older than 75 with acute or convalescent COVID-19. This chain joins TRBV7-8 and TRBJ1-5, with 7 bases matching TRBD1. The DNA of the CDR3 is TGTGCCAGCAGCCGGGAGGGGGCCGGGGTAAGGGGCAATCAGCCCCAGCATTTT. Translated: CASSREGAGVRGNQPQHF.